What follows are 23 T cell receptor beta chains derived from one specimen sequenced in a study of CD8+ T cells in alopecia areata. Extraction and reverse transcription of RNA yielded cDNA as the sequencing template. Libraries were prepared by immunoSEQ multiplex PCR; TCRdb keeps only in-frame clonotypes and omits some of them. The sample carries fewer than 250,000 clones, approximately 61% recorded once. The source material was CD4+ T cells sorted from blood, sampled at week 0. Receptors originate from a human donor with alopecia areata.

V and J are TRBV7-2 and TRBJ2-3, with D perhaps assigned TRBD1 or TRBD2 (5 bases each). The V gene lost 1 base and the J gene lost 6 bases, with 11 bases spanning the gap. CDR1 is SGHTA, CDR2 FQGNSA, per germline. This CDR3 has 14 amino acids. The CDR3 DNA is TGTGCCAGCAGCTTAGACCCCGGGGCGGATACGCAGTATTTT. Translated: CASSLDPGADTQYF. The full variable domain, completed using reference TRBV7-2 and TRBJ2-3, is GAGVSQSPSNKVTEKGKDVELRCDPISGHTALYWYRQSLGQGLEFLIYFQGNSAPDKSGLPSDRFSAERTGGSVSTLTIQRTQQEDSAVYLCASSLDPGADTQYFGPGTRLTVL.

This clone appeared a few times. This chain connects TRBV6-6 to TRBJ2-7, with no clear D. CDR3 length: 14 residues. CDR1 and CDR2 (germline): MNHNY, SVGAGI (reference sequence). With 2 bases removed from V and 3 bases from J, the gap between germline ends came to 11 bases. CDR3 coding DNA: TGTGCCAGCAGTTACGACGCAACCTACTACGAGCAGTACTTC. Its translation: CASSYDATYYEQYF.

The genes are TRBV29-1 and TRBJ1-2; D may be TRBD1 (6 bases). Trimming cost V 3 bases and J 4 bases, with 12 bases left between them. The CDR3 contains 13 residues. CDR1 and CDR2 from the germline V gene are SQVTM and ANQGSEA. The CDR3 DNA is TGCAGCGTTGACAGGGGAGCAGCCTATGGCTACACCTTC. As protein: CSVDRGAAYGYTF.

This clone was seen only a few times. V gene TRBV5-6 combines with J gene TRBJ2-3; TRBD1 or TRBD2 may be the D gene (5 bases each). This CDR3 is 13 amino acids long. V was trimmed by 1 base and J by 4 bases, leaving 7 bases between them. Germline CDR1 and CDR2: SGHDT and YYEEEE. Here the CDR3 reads CASSLQGPDTQYF. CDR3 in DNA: TGTGCCAGCAGCTTGCAGGGACCAGATACGCAGTATTTT.

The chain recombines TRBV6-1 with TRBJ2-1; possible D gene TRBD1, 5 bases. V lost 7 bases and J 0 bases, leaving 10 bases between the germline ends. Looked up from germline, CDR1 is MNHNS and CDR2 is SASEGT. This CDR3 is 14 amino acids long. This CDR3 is CASTQGSSYNEQFF. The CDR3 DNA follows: TGTGCCAGCACCCAGGGCAGCTCCTACAATGAGCAGTTCTTC.

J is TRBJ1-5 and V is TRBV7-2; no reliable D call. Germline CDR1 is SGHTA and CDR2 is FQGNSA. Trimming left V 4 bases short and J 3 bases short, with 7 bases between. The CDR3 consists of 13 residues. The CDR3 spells CASSSDYNQPQHF. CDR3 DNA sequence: TGTGCCAGCAGCTCAGACTACAATCAGCCCCAGCATTTT.

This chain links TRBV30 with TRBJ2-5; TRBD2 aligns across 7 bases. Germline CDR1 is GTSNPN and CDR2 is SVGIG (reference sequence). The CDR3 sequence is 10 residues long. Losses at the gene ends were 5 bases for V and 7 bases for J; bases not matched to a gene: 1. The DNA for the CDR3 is TGTGCCTGGCGCGGGGGGACCCAGTACTTC. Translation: CAWRGGTQYF. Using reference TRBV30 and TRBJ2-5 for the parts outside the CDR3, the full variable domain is SQTIHQWPATLVQPVGSPLSLECTVEGTSNPNLYWYRQAAGRGLQLLFYSVGIGQISSEVPQNLSASRPQDRQFILSSKKLLLSDSGFYLCAWRGGTQYFGPGTRLLVL.

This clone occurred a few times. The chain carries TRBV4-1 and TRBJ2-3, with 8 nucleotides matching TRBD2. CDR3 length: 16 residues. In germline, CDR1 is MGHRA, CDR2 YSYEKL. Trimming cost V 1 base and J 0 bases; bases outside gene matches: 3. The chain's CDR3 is CASSQVASGSTDTQYF. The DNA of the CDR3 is TGCGCCAGCAGCCAAGTCGCTAGCGGGAGCACAGATACGCAGTATTTT.

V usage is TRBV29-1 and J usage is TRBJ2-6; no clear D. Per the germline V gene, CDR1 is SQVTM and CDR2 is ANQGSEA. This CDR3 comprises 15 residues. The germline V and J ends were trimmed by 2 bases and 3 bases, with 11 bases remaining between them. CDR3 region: CSVESVRVGANVLTF. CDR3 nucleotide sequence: TGCAGCGTTGAAAGTGTCCGTGTTGGGGCCAACGTCCTGACTTTC.

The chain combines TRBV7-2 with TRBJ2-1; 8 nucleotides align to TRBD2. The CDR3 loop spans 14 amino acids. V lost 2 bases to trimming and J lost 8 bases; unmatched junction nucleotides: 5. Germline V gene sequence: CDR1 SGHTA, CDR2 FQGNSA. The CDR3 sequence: CASSLSGGYDEQFF. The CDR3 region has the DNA TGTGCCAGCAGCTTAAGCGGGGGCTATGATGAGCAGTTCTTC.

The CDR3 nucleotides are TGTGCCAGCAGTTTTACGCAGAGGAACACTGAAGCTTTCTTT. Translating gives CASSFTQRNTEAFF. The chain couples TRBV27 to TRBJ1-1; D gene uncertain. The CDR3 totals 14 residues. Germline-derived CDR1 and CDR2 are MNHEY and SMNVEV (reference sequence). Trimming cost V 3 bases and J 1 base, with 9 bases left between them.

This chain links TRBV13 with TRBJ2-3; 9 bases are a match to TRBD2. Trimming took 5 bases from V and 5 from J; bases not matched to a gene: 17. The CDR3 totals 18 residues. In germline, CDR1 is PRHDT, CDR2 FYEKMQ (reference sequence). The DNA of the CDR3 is TGTGCCAGCAGCGCGGCCGGGGCGCGGGGGGGCCCTGGAGATACGCAGTATTTT. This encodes CASSAAGARGGPGDTQYF.

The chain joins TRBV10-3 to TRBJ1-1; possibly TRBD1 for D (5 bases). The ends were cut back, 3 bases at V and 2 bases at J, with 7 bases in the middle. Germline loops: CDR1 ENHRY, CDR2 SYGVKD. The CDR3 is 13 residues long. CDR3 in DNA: TGTGCCATCAGTGACCAGGGTAACACTGAAGCTTTCTTT. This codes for CAISDQGNTEAFF.

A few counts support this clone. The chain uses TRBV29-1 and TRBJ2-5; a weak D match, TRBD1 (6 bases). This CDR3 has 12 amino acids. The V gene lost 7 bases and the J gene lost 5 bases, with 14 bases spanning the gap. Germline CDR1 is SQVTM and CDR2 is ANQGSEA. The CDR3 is CSGRDMGETQYF. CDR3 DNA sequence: TGCAGCGGAAGGGACATGGGGGAGACCCAGTACTTC. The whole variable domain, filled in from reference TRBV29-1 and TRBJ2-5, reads SAVISQKPSRDICQRGTSLTIQCQVDSQVTMMFWYRQQPGQSLTLIATANQGSEATYESGFVIDKFPISRPNLTFSTLTVSNMSPEDSSIYLCSGRDMGETQYFGPGTRLLVL.

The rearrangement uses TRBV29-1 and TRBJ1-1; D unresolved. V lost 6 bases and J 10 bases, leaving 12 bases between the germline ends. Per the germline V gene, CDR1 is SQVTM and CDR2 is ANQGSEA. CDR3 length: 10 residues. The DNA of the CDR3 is TGCAGCGTAGTACCTCGGACAGCTTTCTTT. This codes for CSVVPRTAFF.

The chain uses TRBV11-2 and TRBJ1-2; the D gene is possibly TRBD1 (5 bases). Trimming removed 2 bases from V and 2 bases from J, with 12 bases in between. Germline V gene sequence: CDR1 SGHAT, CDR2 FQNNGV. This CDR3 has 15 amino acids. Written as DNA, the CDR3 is TGTGCCAGCAGCTTAAGGGAACAGGCGAACTATGGCTACACCTTC. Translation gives CASSLREQANYGYTF.

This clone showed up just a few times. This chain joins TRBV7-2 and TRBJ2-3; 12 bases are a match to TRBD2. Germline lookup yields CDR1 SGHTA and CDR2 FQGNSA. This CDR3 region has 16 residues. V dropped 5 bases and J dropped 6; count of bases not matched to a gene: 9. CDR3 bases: TGTGCCAGCAGCCAATCGACTAGCGGGGGCGCGGATACGCAGTATTTT. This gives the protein CASSQSTSGGADTQYF.

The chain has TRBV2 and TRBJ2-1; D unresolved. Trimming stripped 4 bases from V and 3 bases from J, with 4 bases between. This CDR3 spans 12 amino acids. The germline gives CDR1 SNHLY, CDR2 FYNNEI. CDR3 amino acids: CASSAGYNEQFF. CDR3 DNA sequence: TGTGCCAGCAGTGCCGGCTACAATGAGCAGTTCTTC.

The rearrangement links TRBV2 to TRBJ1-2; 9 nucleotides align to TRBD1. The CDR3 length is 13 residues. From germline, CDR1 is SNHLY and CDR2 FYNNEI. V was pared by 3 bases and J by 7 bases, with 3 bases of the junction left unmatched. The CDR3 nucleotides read TGTGCCAGCAGTGATCGGGACAGGGCTGGCTACACCTTC. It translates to CASSDRDRAGYTF.

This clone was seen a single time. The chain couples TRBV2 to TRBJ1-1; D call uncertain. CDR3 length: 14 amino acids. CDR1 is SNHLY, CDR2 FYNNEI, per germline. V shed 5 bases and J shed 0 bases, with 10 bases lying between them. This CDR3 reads CASSQEYLNTEAFF. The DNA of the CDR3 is TGTGCCAGCAGTCAGGAGTACTTGAACACTGAAGCTTTCTTT.

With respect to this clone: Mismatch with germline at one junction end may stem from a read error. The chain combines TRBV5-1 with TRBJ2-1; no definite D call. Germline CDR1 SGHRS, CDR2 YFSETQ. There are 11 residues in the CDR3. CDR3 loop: CASSLDNAQFF. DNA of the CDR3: TGCGCCAGCAGCCTCGATAATGCGCAGTTCTTC.

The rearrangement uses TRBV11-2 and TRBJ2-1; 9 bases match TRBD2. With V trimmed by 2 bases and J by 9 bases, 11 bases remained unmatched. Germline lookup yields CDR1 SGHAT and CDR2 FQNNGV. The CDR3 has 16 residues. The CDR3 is CASSLNPSGGKGEQFF. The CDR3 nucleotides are TGTGCCAGCAGCTTAAATCCAAGCGGGGGGAAGGGTGAGCAGTTCTTC.

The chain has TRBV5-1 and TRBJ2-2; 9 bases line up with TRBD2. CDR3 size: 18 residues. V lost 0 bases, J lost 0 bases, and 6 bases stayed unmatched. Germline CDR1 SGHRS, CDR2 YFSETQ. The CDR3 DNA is TGCGCCAGCAGCTTGGGTCCAGCGGGAGGAACGAACACCGGGGAGCTGTTTTTT. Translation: CASSLGPAGGTNTGELFF.